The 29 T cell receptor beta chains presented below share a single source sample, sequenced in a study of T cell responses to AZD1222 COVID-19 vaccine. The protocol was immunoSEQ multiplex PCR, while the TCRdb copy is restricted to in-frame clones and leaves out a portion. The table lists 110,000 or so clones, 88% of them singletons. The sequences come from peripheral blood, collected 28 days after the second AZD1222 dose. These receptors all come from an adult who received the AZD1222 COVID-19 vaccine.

The CDR3 sequence: CASSLVSGQETQYF. CDR3 bases: TGTGCCAGCAGCTTAGTTAGCGGCCAAGAGACCCAGTACTTC. The V call is TRBV7-2, the J call TRBJ2-5; possibly TRBD2 for D (6 bases). Trimming cost V 1 base and J 1 base, with 7 bases left between them. The CDR3 length is 14 residues. CDR1 is SGHTA and CDR2 is FQGNSA in the germline V gene.

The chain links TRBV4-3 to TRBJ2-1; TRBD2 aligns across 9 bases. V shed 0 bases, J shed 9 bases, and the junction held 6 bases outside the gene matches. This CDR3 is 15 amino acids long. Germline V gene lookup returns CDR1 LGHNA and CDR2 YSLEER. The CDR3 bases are TGCGCCAGCAGCCAAGAAGGGACTAGCCCCAGTGAGCAGTTCTTC. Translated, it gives CASSQEGTSPSEQFF.

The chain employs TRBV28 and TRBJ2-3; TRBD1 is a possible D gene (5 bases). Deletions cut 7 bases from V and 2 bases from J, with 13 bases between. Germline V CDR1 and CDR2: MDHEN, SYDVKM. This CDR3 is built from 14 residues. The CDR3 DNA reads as TGTGCCAGCACCCCCCAGGGCCTCACAGATACGCAGTATTTT. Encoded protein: CASTPQGLTDTQYF.

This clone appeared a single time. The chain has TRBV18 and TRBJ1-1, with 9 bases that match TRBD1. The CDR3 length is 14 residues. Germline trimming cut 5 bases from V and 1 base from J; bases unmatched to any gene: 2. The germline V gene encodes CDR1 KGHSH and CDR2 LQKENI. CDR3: CASSTTGGNTEAFF. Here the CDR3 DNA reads TGTGCCAGCTCAACGACAGGGGGGAACACTGAAGCTTTCTTT.

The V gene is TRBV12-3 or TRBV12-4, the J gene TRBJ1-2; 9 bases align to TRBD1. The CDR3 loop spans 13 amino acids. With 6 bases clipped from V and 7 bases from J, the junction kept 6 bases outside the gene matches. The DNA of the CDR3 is TGTGCCAGCAGGCGGGACAGGGAGAGTGGCTACACCTTC. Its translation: CASRRDRESGYTF.

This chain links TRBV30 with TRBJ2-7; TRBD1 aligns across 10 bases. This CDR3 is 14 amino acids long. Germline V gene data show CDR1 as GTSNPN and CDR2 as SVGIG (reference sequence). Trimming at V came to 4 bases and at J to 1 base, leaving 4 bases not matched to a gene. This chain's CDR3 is CAWNPGQGSYEQYF. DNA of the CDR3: TGTGCCTGGAACCCGGGACAGGGGTCCTACGAGCAGTACTTC.

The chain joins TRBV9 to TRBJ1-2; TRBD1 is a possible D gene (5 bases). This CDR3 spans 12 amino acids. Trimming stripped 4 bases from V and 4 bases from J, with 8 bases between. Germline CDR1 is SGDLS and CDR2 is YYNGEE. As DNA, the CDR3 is TGTGCCAGCAGCCCCGACAGCTATGGCTACACCTTC. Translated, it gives CASSPDSYGYTF.

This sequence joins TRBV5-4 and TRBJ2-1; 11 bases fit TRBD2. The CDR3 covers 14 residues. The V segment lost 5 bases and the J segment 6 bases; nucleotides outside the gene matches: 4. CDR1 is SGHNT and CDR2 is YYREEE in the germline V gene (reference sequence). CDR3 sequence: CASRGTSGPNEQFF. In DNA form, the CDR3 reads TGTGCCAGCAGAGGGACTAGCGGTCCCAATGAGCAGTTCTTC.

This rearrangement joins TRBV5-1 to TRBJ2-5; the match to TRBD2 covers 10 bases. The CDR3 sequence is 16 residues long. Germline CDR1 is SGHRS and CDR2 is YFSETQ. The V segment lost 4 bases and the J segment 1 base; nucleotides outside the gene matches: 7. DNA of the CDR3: TGCGCCAGCAGCCCCGGAGCTAGCGGGGGCCAAGAGACCCAGTACTTC. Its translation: CASSPGASGGQETQYF.

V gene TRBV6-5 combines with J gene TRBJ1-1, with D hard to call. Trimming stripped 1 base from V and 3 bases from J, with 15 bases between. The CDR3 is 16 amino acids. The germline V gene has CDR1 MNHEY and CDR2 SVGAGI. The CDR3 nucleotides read TGTGCCAGCAGTTACTGGGCTACCCCGGGATACACTGAAGCTTTCTTT. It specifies CASSYWATPGYTEAFF.

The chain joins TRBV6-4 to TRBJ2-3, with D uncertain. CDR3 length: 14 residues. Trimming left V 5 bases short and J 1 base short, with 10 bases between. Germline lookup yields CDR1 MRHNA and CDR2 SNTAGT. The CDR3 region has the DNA TGTGCCAGCAGTTCAGCCCCGGGCACAGATACGCAGTATTTT. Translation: CASSSAPGTDTQYF.

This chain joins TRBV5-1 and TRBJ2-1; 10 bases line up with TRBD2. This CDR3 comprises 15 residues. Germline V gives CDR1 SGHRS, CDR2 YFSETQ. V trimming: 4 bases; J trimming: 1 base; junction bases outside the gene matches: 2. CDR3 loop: CASSLAGESYNEQFF. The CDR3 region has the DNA TGCGCCAGCAGCCTAGCGGGGGAGTCCTACAATGAGCAGTTCTTC.

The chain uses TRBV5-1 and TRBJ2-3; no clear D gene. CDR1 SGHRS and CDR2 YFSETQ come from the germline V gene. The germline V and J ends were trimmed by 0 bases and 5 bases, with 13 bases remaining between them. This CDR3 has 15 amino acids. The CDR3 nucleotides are TGCGCCAGCAGCTTGGTTACTTCCGCTTTAGATACGCAGTATTTT. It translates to CASSLVTSALDTQYF. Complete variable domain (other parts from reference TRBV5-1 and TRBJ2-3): KAGVTQTPRYLIKTRGQQVTLSCSPISGHRSVSWYQQTPGQGLQFLFEYFSETQRNKGNFPGRFSGRQFSNSRSEMNVSTLELGDSALYLCASSLVTSALDTQYFGPGTRLTVL.

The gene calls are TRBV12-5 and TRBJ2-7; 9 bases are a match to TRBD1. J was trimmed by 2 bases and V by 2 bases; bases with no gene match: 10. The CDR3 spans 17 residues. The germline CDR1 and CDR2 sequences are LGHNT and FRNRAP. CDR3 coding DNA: TGTGCTAGTGGTTTGAGGCGCTGGGGACAGGGAACCTACGAGCAGTACTTC. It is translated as CASGLRRWGQGTYEQYF.

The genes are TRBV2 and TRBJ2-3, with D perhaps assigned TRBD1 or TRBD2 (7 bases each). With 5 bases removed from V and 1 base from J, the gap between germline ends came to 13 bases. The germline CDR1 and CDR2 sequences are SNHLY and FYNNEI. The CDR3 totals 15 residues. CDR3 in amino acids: CASSQGGLGTDTQYF. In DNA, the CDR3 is TGTGCCAGCAGTCAGGGGGGGCTGGGCACAGATACGCAGTATTTT.

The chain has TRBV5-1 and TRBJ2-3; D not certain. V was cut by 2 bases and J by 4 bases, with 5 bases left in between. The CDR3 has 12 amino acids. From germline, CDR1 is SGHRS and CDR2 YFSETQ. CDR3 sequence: CASSLLADTQYF. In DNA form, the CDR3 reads TGCGCCAGCAGCTTATTGGCAGATACGCAGTATTTT.

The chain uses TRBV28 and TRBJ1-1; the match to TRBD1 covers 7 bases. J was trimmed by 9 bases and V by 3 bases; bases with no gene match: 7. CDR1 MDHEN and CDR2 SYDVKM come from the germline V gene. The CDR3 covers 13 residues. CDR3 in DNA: TGTGCCAGCAGTTTGGTTACAGGGGATAAAGCTTTCTTT. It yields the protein CASSLVTGDKAFF.

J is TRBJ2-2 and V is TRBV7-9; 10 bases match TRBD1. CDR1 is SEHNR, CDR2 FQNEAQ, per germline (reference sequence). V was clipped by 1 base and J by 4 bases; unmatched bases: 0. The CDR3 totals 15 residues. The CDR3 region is CASSLGDRGTGELFF. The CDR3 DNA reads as TGTGCCAGCAGCTTAGGGGACAGGGGCACCGGGGAGCTGTTTTTT.

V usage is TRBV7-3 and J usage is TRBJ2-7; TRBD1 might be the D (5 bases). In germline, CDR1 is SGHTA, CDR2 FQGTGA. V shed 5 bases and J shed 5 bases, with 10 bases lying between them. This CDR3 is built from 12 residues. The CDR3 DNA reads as TGTGCCAGCAGCCTGGAAGGGGACGAGCAGTACTTC. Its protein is CASSLEGDEQYF.

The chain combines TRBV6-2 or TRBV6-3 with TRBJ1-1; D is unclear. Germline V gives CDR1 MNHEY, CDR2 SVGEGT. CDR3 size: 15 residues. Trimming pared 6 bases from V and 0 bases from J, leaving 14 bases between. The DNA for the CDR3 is TGTGCCAGCAGCCGAACCGGCCTTTTGAACACTGAAGCTTTCTTT. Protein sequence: CASSRTGLLNTEAFF.

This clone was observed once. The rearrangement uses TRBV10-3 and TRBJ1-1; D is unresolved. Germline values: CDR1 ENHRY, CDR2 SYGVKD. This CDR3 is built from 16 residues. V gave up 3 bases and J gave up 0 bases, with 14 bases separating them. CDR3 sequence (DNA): TGTGCCATCAGTGAACGCACAACTCCCATGAACACTGAAGCTTTCTTT. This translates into CAISERTTPMNTEAFF.

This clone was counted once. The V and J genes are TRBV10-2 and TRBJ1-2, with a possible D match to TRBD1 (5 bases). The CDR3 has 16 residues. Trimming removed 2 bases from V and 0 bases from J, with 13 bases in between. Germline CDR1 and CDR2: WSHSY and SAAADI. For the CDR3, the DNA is TGCGCCAGCAGTGAGGCCCGGTTAGGGGCTAACTATGGCTACACCTTC. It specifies CASSEARLGANYGYTF.

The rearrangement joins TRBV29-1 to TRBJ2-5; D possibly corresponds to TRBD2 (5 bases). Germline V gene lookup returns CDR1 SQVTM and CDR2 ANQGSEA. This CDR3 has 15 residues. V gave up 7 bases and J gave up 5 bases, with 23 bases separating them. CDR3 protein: CSATPADRPGETQYF. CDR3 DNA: TGCAGCGCAACGCCAGCCGACCGACCGGGGGAGACCCAGTACTTC.

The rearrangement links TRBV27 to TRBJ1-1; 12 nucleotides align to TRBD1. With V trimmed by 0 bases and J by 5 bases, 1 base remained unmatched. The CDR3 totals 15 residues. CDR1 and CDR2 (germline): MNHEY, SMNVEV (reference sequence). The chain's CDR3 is CASSLSGQGATEAFF. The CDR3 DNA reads TGTGCCAGCAGTTTATCGGGACAGGGGGCGACTGAAGCTTTCTTT.

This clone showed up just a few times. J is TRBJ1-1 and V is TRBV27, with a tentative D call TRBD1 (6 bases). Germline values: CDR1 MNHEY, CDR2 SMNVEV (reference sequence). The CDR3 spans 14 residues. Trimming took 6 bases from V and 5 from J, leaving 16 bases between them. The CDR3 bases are TGTGCCAGCAGCCTCTTGGGGGGGCTTACTGAAGCTTTCTTT. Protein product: CASSLLGGLTEAFF.

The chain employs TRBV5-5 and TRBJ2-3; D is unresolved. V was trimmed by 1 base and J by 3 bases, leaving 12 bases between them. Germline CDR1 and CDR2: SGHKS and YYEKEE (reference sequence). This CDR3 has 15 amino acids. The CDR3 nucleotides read TGTGCCAGCAGCTTGTCGGTACAGCCAACAGATACGCAGTATTTT. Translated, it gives CASSLSVQPTDTQYF.

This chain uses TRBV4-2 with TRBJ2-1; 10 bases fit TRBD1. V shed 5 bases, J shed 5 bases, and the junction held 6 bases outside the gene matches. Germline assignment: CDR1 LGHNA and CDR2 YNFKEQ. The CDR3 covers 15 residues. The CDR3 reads CASSVRDRGNNEQFF. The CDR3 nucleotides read TGTGCCAGCAGCGTCCGGGACAGGGGTAACAATGAGCAGTTCTTC.

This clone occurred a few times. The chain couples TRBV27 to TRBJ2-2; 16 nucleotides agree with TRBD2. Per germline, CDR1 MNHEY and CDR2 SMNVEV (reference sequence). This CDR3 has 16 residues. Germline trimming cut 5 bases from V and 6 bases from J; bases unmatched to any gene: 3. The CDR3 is CASSLGTSGGAGELFF. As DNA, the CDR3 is TGTGCCAGCAGTCTCGGGACTAGCGGGGGGGCCGGGGAGCTGTTTTTT.

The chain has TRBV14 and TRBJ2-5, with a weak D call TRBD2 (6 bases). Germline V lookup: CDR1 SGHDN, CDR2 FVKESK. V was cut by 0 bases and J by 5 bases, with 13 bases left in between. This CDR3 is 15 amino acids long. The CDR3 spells CASSQDGTPRETQYF. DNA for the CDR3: TGTGCCAGCAGCCAAGATGGGACTCCCCGGGAGACCCAGTACTTC.